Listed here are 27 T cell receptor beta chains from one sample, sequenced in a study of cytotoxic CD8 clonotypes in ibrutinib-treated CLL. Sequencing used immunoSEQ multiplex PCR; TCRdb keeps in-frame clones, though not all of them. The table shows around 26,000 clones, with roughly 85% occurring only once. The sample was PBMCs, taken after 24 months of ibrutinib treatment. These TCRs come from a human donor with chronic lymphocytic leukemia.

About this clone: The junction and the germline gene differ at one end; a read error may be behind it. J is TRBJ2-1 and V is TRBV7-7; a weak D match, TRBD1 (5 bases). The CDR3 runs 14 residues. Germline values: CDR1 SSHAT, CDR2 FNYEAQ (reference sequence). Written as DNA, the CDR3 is TGTGCTAGCAGCAGAGACAGATACTACAATGAGCAGTTCTTC. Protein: CASSRDRYYNEQFF.

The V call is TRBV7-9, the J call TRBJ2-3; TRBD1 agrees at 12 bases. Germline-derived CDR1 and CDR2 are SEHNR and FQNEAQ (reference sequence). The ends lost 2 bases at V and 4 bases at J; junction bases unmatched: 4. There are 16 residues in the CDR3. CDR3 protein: CASSLRWDRGPDTQYF. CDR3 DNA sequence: TGTGCCAGCAGCTTACGCTGGGACAGGGGGCCAGATACGCAGTATTTT.

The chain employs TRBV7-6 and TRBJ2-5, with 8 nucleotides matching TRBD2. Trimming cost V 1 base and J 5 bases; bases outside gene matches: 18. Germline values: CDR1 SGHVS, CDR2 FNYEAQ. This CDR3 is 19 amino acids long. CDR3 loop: CASSLEVIRTGRGWETQYF. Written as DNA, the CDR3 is TGTGCCAGCAGCTTAGAAGTTATTCGTACCGGGAGGGGCTGGGAGACCCAGTACTTC.

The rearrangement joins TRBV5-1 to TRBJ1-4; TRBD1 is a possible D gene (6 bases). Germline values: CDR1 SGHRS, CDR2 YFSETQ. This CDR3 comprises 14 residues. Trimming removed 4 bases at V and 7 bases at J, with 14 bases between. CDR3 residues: CASSSTGYSEKLFF. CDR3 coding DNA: TGCGCCAGCAGCAGCACAGGGTACTCTGAAAAACTGTTTTTT.

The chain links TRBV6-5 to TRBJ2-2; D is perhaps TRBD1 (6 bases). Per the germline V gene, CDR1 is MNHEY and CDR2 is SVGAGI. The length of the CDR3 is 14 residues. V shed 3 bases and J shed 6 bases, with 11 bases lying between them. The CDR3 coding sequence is TGTGCCAGCAGTTATTACCAGGGGTCCGGGGAGCTGTTTTTT. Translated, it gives CASSYYQGSGELFF.

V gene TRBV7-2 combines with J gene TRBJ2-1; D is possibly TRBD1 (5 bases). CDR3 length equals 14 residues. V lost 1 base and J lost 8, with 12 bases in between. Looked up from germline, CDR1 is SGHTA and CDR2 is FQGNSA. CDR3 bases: TGTGCCAGCAGCTTAGTTGGGAAAGGGGATGAGCAGTTCTTC. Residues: CASSLVGKGDEQFF.

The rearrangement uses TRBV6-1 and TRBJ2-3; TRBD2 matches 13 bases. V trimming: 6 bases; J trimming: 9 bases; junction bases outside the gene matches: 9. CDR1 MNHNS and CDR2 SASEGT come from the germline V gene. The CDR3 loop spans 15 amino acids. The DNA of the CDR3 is TGTGCCAGCAGGCCCGAGGGGACTAGCGGGGAAACGCAGTATTTT. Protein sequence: CASRPEGTSGETQYF.

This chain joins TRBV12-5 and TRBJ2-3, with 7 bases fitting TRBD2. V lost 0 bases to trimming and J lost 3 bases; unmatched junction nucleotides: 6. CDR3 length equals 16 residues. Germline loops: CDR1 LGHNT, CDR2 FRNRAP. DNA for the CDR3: TGTGCTAGTGGTTTGGTACCCGGGGGAGGGACAGATACGCAGTATTTT. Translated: CASGLVPGGGTDTQYF.

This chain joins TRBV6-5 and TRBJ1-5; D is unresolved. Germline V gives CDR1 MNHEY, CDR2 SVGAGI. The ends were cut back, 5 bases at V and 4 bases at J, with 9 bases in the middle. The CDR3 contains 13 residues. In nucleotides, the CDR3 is TGTGCCAGCAGTGGGCAGACAAATCAGCCCCAGCATTTT. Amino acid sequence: CASSGQTNQPQHF.

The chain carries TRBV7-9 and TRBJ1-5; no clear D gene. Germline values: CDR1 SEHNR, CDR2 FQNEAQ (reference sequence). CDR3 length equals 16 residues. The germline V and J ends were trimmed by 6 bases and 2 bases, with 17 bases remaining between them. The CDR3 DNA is TGTGCCAGCAGTCAAACCGGGCCTGCTGGCAATCAGCCCCAGCATTTT. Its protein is CASSQTGPAGNQPQHF.

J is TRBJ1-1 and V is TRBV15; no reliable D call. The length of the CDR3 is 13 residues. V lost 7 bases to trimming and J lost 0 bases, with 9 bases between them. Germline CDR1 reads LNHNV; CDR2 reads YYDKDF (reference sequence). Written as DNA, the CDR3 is TGTGCCACCATAGACGAAGTGAACACTGAAGCTTTCTTT. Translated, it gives CATIDEVNTEAFF.

In DNA, the CDR3 is TGTGCCAGCAGTGGACTGGCTACAGGGATGAGGGGCTACACCTTC. This translates into CASSGLATGMRGYTF. V usage is TRBV25-1 and J usage is TRBJ1-2; TRBD1 might be the D (6 bases). V was trimmed by 4 bases and J by 8 bases, leaving 20 bases between them. The CDR3 extends over 15 amino acids. Germline values: CDR1 MGHDK, CDR2 SYGVNS.

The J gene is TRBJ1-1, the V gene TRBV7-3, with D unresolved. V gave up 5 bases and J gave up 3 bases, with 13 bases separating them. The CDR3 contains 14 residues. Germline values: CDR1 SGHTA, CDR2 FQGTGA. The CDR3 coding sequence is TGTGCCAGCAGCCCAAATGGGAGAGACACTGAAGCTTTCTTT. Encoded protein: CASSPNGRDTEAFF. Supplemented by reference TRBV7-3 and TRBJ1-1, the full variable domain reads GAGVSQTPSNKVTEKGKYVELRCDPISGHTALYWYRQSLGQGPEFLIYFQGTGAADDSGLPNDRFFAVRPEGSVSTLKIQRTERGDSAVYLCASSPNGRDTEAFFGQGTRLTVV.

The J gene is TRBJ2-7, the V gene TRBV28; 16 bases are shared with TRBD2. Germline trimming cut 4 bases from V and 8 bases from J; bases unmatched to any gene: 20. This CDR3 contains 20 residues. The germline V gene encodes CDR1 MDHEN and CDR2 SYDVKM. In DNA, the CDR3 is TGTGCCAGCAGTTCCCTTACCCCCGGGACTAGCGGGGGGGGACGTGACAAGCAGTACTTC. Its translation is CASSSLTPGTSGGGRDKQYF.

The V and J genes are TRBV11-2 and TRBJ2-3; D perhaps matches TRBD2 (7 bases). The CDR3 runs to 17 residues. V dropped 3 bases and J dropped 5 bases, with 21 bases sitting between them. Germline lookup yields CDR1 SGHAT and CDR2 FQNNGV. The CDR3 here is CASSFYSTGGPVDTQYF. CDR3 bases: TGTGCCAGCAGCTTCTATTCAACCGGGGGGCCGGTAGATACGCAGTATTTT.

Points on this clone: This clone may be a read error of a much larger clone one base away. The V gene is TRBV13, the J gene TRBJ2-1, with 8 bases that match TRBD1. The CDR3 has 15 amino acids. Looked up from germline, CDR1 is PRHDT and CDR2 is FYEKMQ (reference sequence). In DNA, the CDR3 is TGTGCCAGCAGCTTACAGGGGGCCTCCTACAATAAGCAGTTCTTC. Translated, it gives CASSLQGASYNKQFF. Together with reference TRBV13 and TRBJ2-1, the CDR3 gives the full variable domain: AAGVIQSPRHLIKEKRETATLKCYPIPRHDTVYWYQQGPGQDPQFLISFYEKMQSDKGSIPDRFSAQQFSDYHSELNMSSLELGDSALYFCASSLQGASYNKQFFGPGTRLTVL.

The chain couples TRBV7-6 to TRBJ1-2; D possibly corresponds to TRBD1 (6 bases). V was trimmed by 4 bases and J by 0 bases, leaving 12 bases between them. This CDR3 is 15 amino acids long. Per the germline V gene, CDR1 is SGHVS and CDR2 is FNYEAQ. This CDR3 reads CASSYGTPTNYGYTF. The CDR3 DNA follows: TGTGCCAGCAGCTACGGGACACCGACTAACTATGGCTACACCTTC. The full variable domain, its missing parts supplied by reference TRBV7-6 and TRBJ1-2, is GAGVSQSPRYKVTKRGQDVALRCDPISGHVSLYWYRQALGQGPEFLTYFNYEAQQDKSGLPNDRFSAERPEGSISTLTIQRTEQRDSAMYRCASSYGTPTNYGYTFGSGTRLTVV.

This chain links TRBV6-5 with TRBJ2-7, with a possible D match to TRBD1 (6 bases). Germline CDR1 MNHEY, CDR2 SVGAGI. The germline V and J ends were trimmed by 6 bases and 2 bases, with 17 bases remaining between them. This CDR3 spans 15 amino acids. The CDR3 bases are TGTGCCAGCAGCCGTAAGGGGGTTGGGGCCTACGAGCAGTACTTC. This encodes CASSRKGVGAYEQYF.

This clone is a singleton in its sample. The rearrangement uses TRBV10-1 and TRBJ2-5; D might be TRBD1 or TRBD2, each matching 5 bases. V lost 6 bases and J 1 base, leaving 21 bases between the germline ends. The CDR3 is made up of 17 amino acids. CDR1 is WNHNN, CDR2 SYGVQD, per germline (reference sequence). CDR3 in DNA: TGCGCCAGCAGCCCCCTGGGACCCATACTGACCCAAGAGACCCAGTACTTC. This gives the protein CASSPLGPILTQETQYF.

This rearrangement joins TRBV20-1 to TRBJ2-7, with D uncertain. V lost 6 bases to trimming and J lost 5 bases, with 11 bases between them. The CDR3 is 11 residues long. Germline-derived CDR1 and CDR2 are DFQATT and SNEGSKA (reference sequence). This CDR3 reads CSARPGHEQYF. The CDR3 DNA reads TGCAGTGCCCGGCCTGGGCACGAGCAGTACTTC.

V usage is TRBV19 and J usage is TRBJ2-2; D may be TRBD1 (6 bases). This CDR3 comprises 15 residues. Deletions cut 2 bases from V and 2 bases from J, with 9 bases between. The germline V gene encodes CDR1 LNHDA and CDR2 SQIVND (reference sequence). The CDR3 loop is CASSIRQVNTGELFF. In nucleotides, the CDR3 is TGTGCCAGTAGTATAAGACAGGTTAACACCGGGGAGCTGTTTTTT.

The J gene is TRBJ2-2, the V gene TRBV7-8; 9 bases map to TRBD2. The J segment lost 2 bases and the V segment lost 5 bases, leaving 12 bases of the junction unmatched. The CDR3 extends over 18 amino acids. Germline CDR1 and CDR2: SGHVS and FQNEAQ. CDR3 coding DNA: TGTGCCAGCAGCCCCCAGGGTAGCGGGGGCCTCAACACCGGGGAGCTGTTTTTT. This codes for CASSPQGSGGLNTGELFF.

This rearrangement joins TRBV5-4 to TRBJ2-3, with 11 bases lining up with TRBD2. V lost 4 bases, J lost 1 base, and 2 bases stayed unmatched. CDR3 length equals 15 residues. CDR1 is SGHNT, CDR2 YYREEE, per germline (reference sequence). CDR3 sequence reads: CASSPSGGRTDTQYF. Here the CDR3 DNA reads TGTGCCAGCAGCCCTAGCGGGGGGCGCACAGATACGCAGTATTTT. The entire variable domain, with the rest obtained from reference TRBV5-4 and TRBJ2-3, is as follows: ETGVTQSPTHLIKTRGQQVTLRCSSQSGHNTVSWYQQALGQGPQFIFQYYREEENGRGNFPPRFSGLQFPNYSSELNVNALELDDSALYLCASSPSGGRTDTQYFGPGTRLTVL.

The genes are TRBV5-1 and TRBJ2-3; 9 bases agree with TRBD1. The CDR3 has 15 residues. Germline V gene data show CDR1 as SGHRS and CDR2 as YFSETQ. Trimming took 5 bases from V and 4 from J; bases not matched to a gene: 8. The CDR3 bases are TGCGCCAGCAGGACCGGGACAGGGCCCGCAGATACGCAGTATTTT. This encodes CASRTGTGPADTQYF.

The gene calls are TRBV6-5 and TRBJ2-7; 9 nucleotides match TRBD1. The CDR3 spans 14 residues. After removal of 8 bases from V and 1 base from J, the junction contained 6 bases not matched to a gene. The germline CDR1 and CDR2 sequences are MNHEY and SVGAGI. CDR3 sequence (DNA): TGTGCCAGCGGGGTGGGACAGGGATCCTACGAGCAGTACTTC. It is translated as CASGVGQGSYEQYF.

The chain's CDR3 is CASSLGLAGGQVGDTQYF. The CDR3 nucleotides read TGTGCCAGCAGCTTAGGACTAGCGGGGGGGCAGGTTGGAGATACGCAGTATTTT. The rearrangement joins TRBV13 to TRBJ2-3, with 13 positions matching TRBD2. This CDR3 is 18 amino acids long. Germline V gene lookup returns CDR1 PRHDT and CDR2 FYEKMQ (reference sequence). V dropped 0 bases and J dropped 5; count of bases not matched to a gene: 8. The whole variable domain, remainder taken from reference TRBV13 and TRBJ2-3, is AAGVIQSPRHLIKEKRETATLKCYPIPRHDTVYWYQQGPGQDPQFLISFYEKMQSDKGSIPDRFSAQQFSDYHSELNMSSLELGDSALYFCASSLGLAGGQVGDTQYFGPGTRLTVL.

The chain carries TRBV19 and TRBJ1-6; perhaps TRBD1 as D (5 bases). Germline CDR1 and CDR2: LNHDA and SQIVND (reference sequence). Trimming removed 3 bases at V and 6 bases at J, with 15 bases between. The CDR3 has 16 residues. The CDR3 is CASSMRQGGGNSPLHF. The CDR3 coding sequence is TGTGCCAGTAGTATGAGGCAGGGTGGCGGTAATTCACCCCTCCACTTT.